This entry lists 22 T cell receptor beta chains sequenced from one sample in a study of shared clonotypes between healthy human individuals. The method was immunoSEQ multiplex PCR; TCRdb's version includes in-frame clones alone and lacks a portion of them. This table holds around 530,000 clones, roughly four fifths found once. Sequencing was performed on PBMCs. The source is a woman in her thirties or forties in good health. Some clones in this sample may be carry-over from other donors' samples.

This rearrangement joins TRBV19 to TRBJ2-3, with 12 bases aligning to TRBD2. CDR3 length: 16 amino acids. Germline loops: CDR1 LNHDA, CDR2 SQIVND (reference sequence). V lost 4 bases, J lost 3 bases, and 5 bases stayed unmatched. CDR3 in DNA: TGTGCCAGTAGTAACCTGCTAGCGGGAGGGACAGATACGCAGTATTTT. Protein sequence: CASSNLLAGGTDTQYF.

The chain couples TRBV1 to TRBJ2-4; the D call TRBD2 from the table was never checked on the DNA. TRBV1 is labeled a pseudogene. This CDR3 has 16 amino acids. The CDR3 here is CTSSLRLGQAKNIQYF. CDR3 DNA: TGCACCAGCAGTCTTCGACTAGGCCAGGCCAAAAACATTCAGTACTTC.

This clone was seen a single time. The V gene is TRBV19, the J gene TRBJ2-1; 14 bases fit TRBD2. Germline CDR1 is LNHDA and CDR2 is SQIVND (reference sequence). This CDR3 is 16 amino acids long. The trim removed 5 bases at V and 4 bases at J, leaving 4 bases unmatched. In DNA form, the CDR3 reads TGTGCCAGTAGTGAACGGACTAGCGGGGGGTACAATGAGCAGTTCTTC. Its translation: CASSERTSGGYNEQFF. Using reference TRBV19 and TRBJ2-1 for the parts outside the CDR3, the full variable domain is DGGITQSPKYLFRKEGQNVTLSCEQNLNHDAMYWYRQDPGQGLRLIYYSQIVNDFQKGDIAEGYSVSREKKESFPLTVTSAQKNPTAFYLCASSERTSGGYNEQFFGPGTRLTVL.

This chain joins TRBV5-6 and TRBJ1-6; D is undetermined. The germline CDR1 and CDR2 sequences are SGHDT and YYEEEE. This CDR3 has 14 residues. Trimming left V 6 bases short and J 9 bases short, with 16 bases between. This CDR3 reads CASILGSDGSPLHF. The CDR3 bases are TGTGCCAGCATCCTCGGGAGCGACGGTTCACCCCTCCACTTT. Full variable domain (remainder filled in from reference TRBV5-6 and TRBJ1-6): DAGVTQSPTHLIKTRGQQVTLRCSPKSGHDTVSWYQQALGQGPQFIFQYYEEEERQRGNFPDRFSGHQFPNYSSELNVNALLLGDSALYLCASILGSDGSPLHFGNGTRLTVT.

This chain joins TRBV5-6 and TRBJ2-7, with D possibly called TRBD1 or TRBD2 (5 bases each). This CDR3 is 14 amino acids long. The germline V gene encodes CDR1 SGHDT and CDR2 YYEEEE. With 6 bases removed from V and 9 bases from J, the gap between germline ends came to 22 bases. The CDR3 DNA is TGTGCCAGCAACCTTCGGGGTGCAGGGAGAACGCAGTACTTC. It is translated as CASNLRGAGRTQYF.

Written as DNA, the CDR3 is TGCGCCAGCAGCCAAGGGACAGGGGGTTCACCCCTCCACTTT. Its protein product is CASSQGTGGSPLHF. The J gene is TRBJ1-6, the V gene TRBV4-1, with 10 bases lining up with TRBD1. V dropped 1 base and J dropped 9; count of bases not matched to a gene: 0. Germline V CDR1 and CDR2: MGHRA, YSYEKL. This CDR3 contains 14 residues.

The genes are TRBV7-3 and TRBJ1-1; D is perhaps TRBD1 (6 bases). The CDR3 contains 13 residues. Germline CDR1 is SGHTA and CDR2 is FQGTGA. V lost 6 bases and J lost 4, with 12 bases in between. The CDR3 DNA is TGTGCCAGCAGATCCTGGACAGTCACTGAAGCTTTCTTT. This gives the protein CASRSWTVTEAFF.

The chain links TRBV6-5 to TRBJ2-7; maybe TRBD2 (5 bases). Trimming pared 6 bases from V and 11 bases from J, leaving 20 bases between. Germline V gene sequence: CDR1 MNHEY, CDR2 SVGAGI. CDR3 length: 13 amino acids. The CDR3 nucleotides are TGTGCCAGCAGACCAGGATCCATCGAGAGGGAGTACTTC. Its protein product is CASRPGSIEREYF.

The chain couples TRBV7-8 to TRBJ2-7; TRBD2 agrees at 10 bases. The germline V gene encodes CDR1 SGHVS and CDR2 FQNEAQ. V dropped 2 bases and J dropped 4; count of bases not matched to a gene: 11. The CDR3 contains 17 residues. CDR3: CASSLFSGRASLYEQYF. Here the CDR3 DNA reads TGTGCCAGCAGCTTATTCAGCGGGAGGGCTTCCCTATACGAGCAGTACTTC.

The V call is TRBV28, the J call TRBJ2-5, with 7 bases matching TRBD1. There are 16 residues in the CDR3. Germline assignment: CDR1 MDHEN and CDR2 SYDVKM. V dropped 5 bases and J dropped 5; count of bases not matched to a gene: 14. As DNA, the CDR3 is TGTGCCAGCAGTCCCTCCGACAGGGCTTTTGGGGAGACCCAGTACTTC. It specifies CASSPSDRAFGETQYF.

This sequence joins TRBV18 and TRBJ2-5; D perhaps matches TRBD2 (6 bases). Per germline, CDR1 KGHSH and CDR2 LQKENI. Trimming left V 3 bases short and J 5 bases short, with 13 bases between. The CDR3 length is 14 residues. The CDR3 DNA sequence: TGTGCCAGCTCACCCCCGGGGGTTGCGGAGACCCAGTACTTC. This codes for CASSPPGVAETQYF.

This chain joins TRBV27 and TRBJ2-1, with D maybe TRBD1 (5 bases). Trimming left V 3 bases short and J 9 bases short, with 15 bases between. The germline CDR1 and CDR2 sequences are MNHEY and SMNVEV (reference sequence). The CDR3 is 14 amino acids. Written as DNA, the CDR3 is TGTGCCAGCAGTTTCCACCTTCCAGGGTCTGAGCAGTTCTTC. This gives the protein CASSFHLPGSEQFF.

The chain has TRBV18 and TRBJ2-2, with D uncertain. Germline lookup yields CDR1 KGHSH and CDR2 LQKENI. Trimming removed 1 base at V and 5 bases at J, with 8 bases between. CDR3 length: 14 residues. The CDR3 region is CASSPRGGTGELFF. In DNA, the CDR3 is TGTGCCAGCTCACCACGCGGCGGAACCGGGGAGCTGTTTTTT.

The chain joins TRBV30 to TRBJ1-3; TRBD1 might be the D (5 bases). V shed 3 bases and J shed 2 bases, with 8 bases lying between them. The CDR3 consists of 13 residues. Germline V gives CDR1 GTSNPN, CDR2 SVGIG (reference sequence). The CDR3 region is CAWSSGTGNTIYF. As DNA, the CDR3 is TGTGCCTGGAGCTCAGGGACTGGAAACACCATATATTTT.

This clone has at least ten counts. This rearrangement joins TRBV5-1 to TRBJ1-1; D possibly corresponds to TRBD1 (6 bases). CDR3 size: 13 residues. With 4 bases removed from V and 5 bases from J, the gap between germline ends came to 12 bases. Germline V gene sequence: CDR1 SGHRS, CDR2 YFSETQ. The CDR3 loop is CASSLRGQTEAFF. In DNA form, the CDR3 reads TGCGCCAGCAGCCTCCGGGGGCAAACTGAAGCTTTCTTT.

CDR3 residues: CASSAGSSYEQYF. For the CDR3, the DNA is TGCGCCAGCAGCGCCGGGAGCTCCTACGAGCAGTACTTC. This chain uses TRBV5-1 with TRBJ2-7, with a weak D call TRBD2 (6 bases). The CDR3 is made up of 13 amino acids. The V gene lost 4 bases and the J gene lost 0 bases, with 8 bases spanning the gap. CDR1 is SGHRS and CDR2 is YFSETQ in the germline V gene.

The J gene is TRBJ2-3, the V gene TRBV2, with 13 bases that match TRBD2. Trimming cost V 6 bases and J 2 bases; bases outside gene matches: 8. The CDR3 has 17 amino acids. CDR1 and CDR2 from the germline V gene are SNHLY and FYNNEI. CDR3 bases: TGTGCCAGCAGGATCCCGGGACTAGCGGGGCCCACAGATACGCAGTATTTT. It codes for CASRIPGLAGPTDTQYF.

Turning to this clone: A clone one base away is much larger, so this may be a read error. The chain couples TRBV30 to TRBJ1-2; D is possibly TRBD1 (6 bases). With 5 bases removed from V and 4 bases from J, the gap between germline ends came to 14 bases. Germline CDR1 and CDR2: GTSNPN and SVGIG (reference sequence). The CDR3 contains 13 residues. The CDR3 reads CAWVLQGPYGYTF. The CDR3 DNA reads as TGTGCCTGGGTCCTACAGGGTCCCTATGGCTACACCTTC.

V is TRBV7-9 and J is TRBJ2-1; possibly TRBD1 for D (6 bases). CDR1 and CDR2 (germline): SEHNR, FQNEAQ (reference sequence). CDR3 size: 13 residues. V lost 5 bases to trimming and J lost 9 bases, with 14 bases between them. The CDR3 nucleotides read TGTGCCAGCAGCATTCGTGACAGGCGTGAGCAGTTCTTC. Translation: CASSIRDRREQFF. The full variable domain, with the rest looked up from reference TRBV7-9 and TRBJ2-1, is DTGVSQNPRHKITKRGQNVTFRCDPISEHNRLYWYRQTLGQGPEFLTYFQNEAQLEKSRLLSDRFSAERPKGSFSTLEIQRTEQGDSAMYLCASSIRDRREQFFGPGTRLTVL.

This chain joins TRBV7-3 and TRBJ2-6, with a tentative D call TRBD2 (6 bases). CDR3 size: 16 residues. Germline CDR1 SGHTA, CDR2 FQGTGA. Between the trimmed V and J ends, which lost 3 bases and 4 bases, there was a span of 13 bases. The DNA of the CDR3 is TGTGCCAGCAGCTTTGGGACTCCTTCCGGGGCCAACGTCCTGACTTTC. It translates to CASSFGTPSGANVLTF.

V and J are TRBV28 and TRBJ1-1; D ambiguous. CDR1 is MDHEN, CDR2 SYDVKM, per germline. The V end was cut by 6 bases, the J end by 4 bases, with 12 bases between. This CDR3 is built from 13 residues. This CDR3 is CASSSVSGTEAFF. CDR3 coding DNA: TGTGCCAGCAGCTCGGTCTCGGGCACTGAAGCTTTCTTT.

This chain connects TRBV11-2 to TRBJ1-1, with D hard to call. Germline assignment: CDR1 SGHAT and CDR2 FQNNGV. V was pared by 2 bases and J by 11 bases, with 15 bases between. The CDR3 is 13 residues long. In DNA form, the CDR3 reads TGTGCCAGCAGCTTAAACCGACCGGGTGCGGCTTTCTTT. This gives the protein CASSLNRPGAAFF.